A few counts support the clone carrying this T cell receptor (delta chain). The data were taken from a study of gamma-delta chains in newborns, infants, children. Study as a whole: Microbial exposure reportedly drives polyclonal innate γδ T cell expansion after birth.

TCRdb applied CATT to the reads for clone calling. The table shows some 3,600 delta-chain clones, with approximately 44% occurring only once. V was clipped by 0 bases and J by 0 bases; unmatched bases: 6. The CDR3 runs 17 residues. Germline CDR1 and CDR2: TSWWSYY and QGS. This TCR was recovered from a child who was a newborn, infant or young child, either healthy, febrile or measles-vaccinated (not recorded which). The source material was blood, sampled at week 6. The chain uses TRDV1 and TRDJ1; TRDD3 agrees at 8 bases. CDR3: CALGELIEGDNTDKLIF. Here the CDR3 DNA reads TGTGCTCTTGGGGAACTGATTGAGGGGGATAACACCGATAAACTCATCTTT.